The following is a T cell receptor beta chain sequence with its context. Its antigen specificity is not known. Base qualities are not at hand, and no much larger clone is one base apart. The CDR3 contains 16 residues, cysteine and phenylalanine counted. The DNA shown is the 48-base CDR3, in frame from base 1. Deletion took 3 bases off V and 8 bases off J, with a span of 22 bases between the germline ends. Reading the germline V gene (reference sequence) gives CDR1 DFQATT and CDR2 SNEGSKA. This sample is part of a study of metastatic and nonmetastatic thyroid tumors (dated by TCRdb to about 2020). General notes on the study: The researchers compared repertoires between peripheral blood samples and tumor or nodule tissue samples from patients with malignant or benign thyroid disease.

Libraries came from PCR. For sequencing, an Illumina HiSeq 4000 was employed. The TCR beta-chain CDR3 region of each patient was profiled by high-throughput sequencing. Concerning the study's data processing: The researchers built a classifier to tell apart papillary thyroid cancer patients with distant metastasis, based on CDR3 differences among clinicopathological groups. The Shannon index was used to measure repertoire diversity, and the Morisita-Horn index was used to measure how similar tumor and blood repertoires were. Starting from the raw public reads, TCRdb applied fastp trimming at Q25, assembled clones with MiXCR and retained in-frame beta chains. The V and J calls and clone size are TCRdb's, not the authors'. Within this sample are 6,100 or so clones, with about 31% of them counted one time only. The top ten constitute 35% to 45% of the sample. Findings and caveats that apply to the study as a whole: In both blood and tumor samples, malignant tumors were reported to have significantly higher TCR beta diversity than benign nodules.

Before undergoing thyroid surgery, none of the patients had been given any kind of treatment. Using T-cell receptor beta sequencing, the researchers looked back retrospectively at clinical samples from patients, gathered between about 2011 and 2019. The sequencing sample was made of tumor tissue. Recombination linked TRBV20-1 to TRBJ2-2; TRBD2 is a possible D gene, resting on 5 matching bases. This TCR came from a female donor with papillary thyroid cancer or a benign thyroid nodule (not recorded which). Some clones in this sample may be carry-over from other donors' samples. CDR3 loop: CSASVDASSYLGELFF. The DNA is as follows: TGCAGTGCTAGTGTCGATGCTAGCAGTTATTTAGGGGAGCTGTTTTTT.